Below, 3 T cell receptor beta chains from the same sample are listed, as sequenced in a study of blood T cell repertoires in COVID-19. Sequencing used immunoSEQ multiplex PCR; TCRdb keeps in-frame clones, though not all of them. The repertoire holds roughly 100,000 clones, with roughly nine tenths as singletons. Material for sequencing was peripheral blood. These receptors were taken from a woman older than 75 in a cohort sampled during active COVID-19.

J is TRBJ2-5 and V is TRBV24-1; TRBD1 matches at 11 bases. Trimming at V came to 9 bases and at J to 4 bases, leaving 9 bases not matched to a gene. The CDR3 is 15 amino acids. Germline CDR1 reads KGHDR; CDR2 reads SFDVKD. CDR3 DNA sequence: TGTGCCACCGGGTGGGGACAGGGGGTCGGAGAGACCCAGTACTTC. It specifies CATGWGQGVGETQYF.

V is TRBV6-5 and J is TRBJ2-7, with D tentatively TRBD2 (6 bases). Germline values: CDR1 MNHEY, CDR2 SVGAGI. V was shortened by 7 bases and J by 0 bases, with 10 bases between the two germline ends. This CDR3 region has 13 residues. The DNA for the CDR3 is TGTGCCAGCAAAAATAGCGGCTCCTACGAGCAGTACTTC. This encodes CASKNSGSYEQYF.

The chain combines TRBV7-8 with TRBJ2-7; TRBD1 might be the D (5 bases). Germline lookup yields CDR1 SGHVS and CDR2 FQNEAQ. This CDR3 has 14 amino acids. Trimming removed 0 bases from V and 3 bases from J, with 9 bases in between. Written as DNA, the CDR3 is TGTGCCAGCAGCTTAGCGCCAGGGAACTACGAGCAGTACTTC. Residues: CASSLAPGNYEQYF.